This T cell receptor beta chain originates from a study of blood T cell repertoires in COVID-19. Clones were sequenced by immunoSEQ multiplex PCR, and TCRdb holds only the in-frame ones, with some missing. The sample shows 150,000 to 200,000 clones, about 91% of them seen only once. Per germline, CDR1 SGHRS and CDR2 YFSETQ. J gave up 1 base and V 4 bases, and 8 bases lay outside the gene matches. The CDR3 has 15 residues. Sequenced: PBMCs or T cells enriched from blood (not recorded which). The rearrangement joins TRBV5-1 to TRBJ2-7, with 7 bases lining up with TRBD1. The clonotype originates from a woman younger than 35 who had recovered from COVID-19. The CDR3 bases are TGCGCCAGCAGCAACCCGGGACAGCCGTCCTACGAGCAGTACTTC. Its protein is CASSNPGQPSYEQYF.